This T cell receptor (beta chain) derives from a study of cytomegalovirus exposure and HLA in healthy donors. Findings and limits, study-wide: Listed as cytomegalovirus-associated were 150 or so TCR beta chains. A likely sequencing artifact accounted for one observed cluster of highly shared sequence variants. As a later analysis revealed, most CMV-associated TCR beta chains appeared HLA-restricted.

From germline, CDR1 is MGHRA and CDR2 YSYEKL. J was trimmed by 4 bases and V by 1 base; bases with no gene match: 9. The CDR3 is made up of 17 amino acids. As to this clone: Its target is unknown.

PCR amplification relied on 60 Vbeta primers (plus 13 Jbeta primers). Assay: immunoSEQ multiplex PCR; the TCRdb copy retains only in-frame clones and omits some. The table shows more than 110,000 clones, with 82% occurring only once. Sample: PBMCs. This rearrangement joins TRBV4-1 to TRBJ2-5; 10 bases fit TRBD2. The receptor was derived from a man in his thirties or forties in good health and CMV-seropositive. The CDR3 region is CASSQGFTASGRETQYF. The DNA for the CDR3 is TGCGCCAGCAGCCAAGGTTTTACGGCTAGCGGGAGAGAGACCCAGTACTTC.